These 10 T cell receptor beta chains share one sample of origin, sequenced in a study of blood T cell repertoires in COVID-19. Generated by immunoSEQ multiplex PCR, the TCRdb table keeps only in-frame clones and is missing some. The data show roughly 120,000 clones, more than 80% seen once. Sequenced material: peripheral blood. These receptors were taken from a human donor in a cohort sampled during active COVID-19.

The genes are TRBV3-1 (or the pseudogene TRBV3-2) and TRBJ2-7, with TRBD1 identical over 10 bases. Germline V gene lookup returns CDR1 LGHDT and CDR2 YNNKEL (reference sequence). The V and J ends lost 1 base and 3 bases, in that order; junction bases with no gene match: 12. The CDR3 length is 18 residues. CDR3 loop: CASSQVPLTGTGDYEQYF. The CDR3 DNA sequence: TGTGCCAGCAGCCAAGTCCCCTTGACCGGGACAGGGGACTACGAGCAGTACTTC.

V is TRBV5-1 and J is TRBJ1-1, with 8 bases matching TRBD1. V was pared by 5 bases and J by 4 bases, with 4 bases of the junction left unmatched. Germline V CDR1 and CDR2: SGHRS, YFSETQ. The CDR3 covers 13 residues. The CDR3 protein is CASRLGQATEAFF. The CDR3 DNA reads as TGCGCCAGCAGACTGGGACAGGCCACTGAAGCTTTCTTT.

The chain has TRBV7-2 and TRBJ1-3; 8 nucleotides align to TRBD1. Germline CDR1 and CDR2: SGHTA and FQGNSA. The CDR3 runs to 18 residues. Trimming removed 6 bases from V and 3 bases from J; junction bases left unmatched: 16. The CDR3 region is CASRRTGTGRGVGNTIYF. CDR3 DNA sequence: TGTGCCAGCAGGCGAACTGGGACAGGTCGGGGGGTTGGAAACACCATATATTTT.

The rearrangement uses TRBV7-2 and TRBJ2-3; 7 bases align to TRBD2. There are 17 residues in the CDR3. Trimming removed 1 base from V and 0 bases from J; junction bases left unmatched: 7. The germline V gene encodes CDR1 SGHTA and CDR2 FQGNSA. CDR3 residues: CASSLGLAVGSTDTQYF. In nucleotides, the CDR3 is TGTGCCAGCAGCTTAGGCCTAGCGGTGGGGAGCACAGATACGCAGTATTTT.

The CDR3 region is CASSYSSQPQHF. CDR3 nucleotide sequence: TGTGCCAGCAGTTACTCGAGTCAGCCCCAGCATTTT. The rearrangement uses TRBV6-2 or TRBV6-3 and TRBJ1-5; D is unclear. The CDR3 contains 12 residues. Per the germline V gene, CDR1 is MNHEY and CDR2 is SVGEGT. Trimming removed 0 bases from V and 6 bases from J, with 3 bases in between.

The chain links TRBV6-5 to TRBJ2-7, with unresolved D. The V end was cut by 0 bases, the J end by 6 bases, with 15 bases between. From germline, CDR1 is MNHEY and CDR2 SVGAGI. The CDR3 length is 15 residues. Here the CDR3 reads CASSYSLVVVGEQYF. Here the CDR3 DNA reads TGTGCCAGCAGTTACTCCCTCGTTGTAGTTGGCGAGCAGTACTTC.

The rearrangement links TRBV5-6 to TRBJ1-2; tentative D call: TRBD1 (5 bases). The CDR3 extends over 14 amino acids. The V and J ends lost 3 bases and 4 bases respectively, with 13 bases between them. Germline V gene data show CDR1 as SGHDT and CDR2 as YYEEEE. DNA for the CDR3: TGTGCCAGCAGCTCGGTGGGGGAGGGCTATGGCTACACCTTC. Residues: CASSSVGEGYGYTF.

CDR3 coding DNA: TGTGCCAGCAGCCGACAGGCTAACTATGGCTACACCTTC. Its translation is CASSRQANYGYTF. The chain uses TRBV27 and TRBJ1-2; TRBD1 is a possible D gene (6 bases). Germline V gives CDR1 MNHEY, CDR2 SMNVEV (reference sequence). Trimming took off 6 bases at V and 0 bases at J, with 8 bases between the two ends. The CDR3 has 13 amino acids.

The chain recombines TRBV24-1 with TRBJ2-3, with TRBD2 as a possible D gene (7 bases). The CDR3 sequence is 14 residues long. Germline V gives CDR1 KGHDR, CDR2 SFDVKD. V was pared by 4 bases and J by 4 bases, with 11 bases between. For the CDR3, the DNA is TGTGCCACCAGTGACCCCGGGGGGCCAGATACGCAGTATTTT. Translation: CATSDPGGPDTQYF.

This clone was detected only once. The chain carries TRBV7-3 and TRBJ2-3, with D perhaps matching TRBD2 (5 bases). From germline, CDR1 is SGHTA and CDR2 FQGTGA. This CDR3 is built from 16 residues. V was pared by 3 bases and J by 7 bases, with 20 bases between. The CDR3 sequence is CASSFSRSGSRNTQYF. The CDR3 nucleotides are TGTGCCAGCAGCTTCTCTCGGTCGGGAAGTAGAAATACGCAGTATTTT.